The clone carrying this TCR beta chain was detected only a few times. Its antigen is unidentified. One end of the junction varies from germline; a read error may be responsible. Semi-nested PCR with Nested Universal Primer A followed constant-region reverse priming of full-length variable regions. TCRdb re-derived calls from the 5' RACE reads in MiXCR, one entry per CDR3 protein. Here the sample spans 60,000 to 65,000 distinct CDR3 sequences, about 31% being singletons. CD25-based Treg depletion was applied to purified naive CD4+ T cells. Broader study findings: Tumor Treg TCRs overlapped most with tumor naive CD4+ cells.

The TCR originated in a female donor with breast cancer. Sequences were obtained from tumor-infiltrating naive CD4+ T cells sorted from the breast tumor. The subset was: naive CD4+ T cells, CD4+CD45RA+CD25-.

The CDR3 DNA follows: TGTGCCGGCTCACCAAATCACCGCTCTGGAAACACCATATATTTT. Translating gives CAGSPNHRSGNTIYF. J is TRBJ1-3 and V is TRBV18; D unclear. Germline loops: CDR1 KGHSH, CDR2 LQKENI. The CDR3 is 15 residues long.